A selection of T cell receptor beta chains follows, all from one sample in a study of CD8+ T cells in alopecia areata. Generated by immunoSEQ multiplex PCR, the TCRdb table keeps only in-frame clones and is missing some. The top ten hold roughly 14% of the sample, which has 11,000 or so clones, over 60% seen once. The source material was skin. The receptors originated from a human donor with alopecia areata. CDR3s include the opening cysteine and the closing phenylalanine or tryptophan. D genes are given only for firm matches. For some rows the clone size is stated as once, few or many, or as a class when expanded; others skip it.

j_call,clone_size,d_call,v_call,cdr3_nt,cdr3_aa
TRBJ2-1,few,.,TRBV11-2,TGTGCCAGCAGCTTAGGGTACAACGAGCAGTTCTTC,CASSLGYNEQFF
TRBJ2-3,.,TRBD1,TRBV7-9,TGTGCCAGCAGCCCCGGGCAGGGGGCTAGAGATACGCAGTATTTT,CASSPGQGARDTQYF
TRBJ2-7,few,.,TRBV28,TGTGCCAGCGTGGGTTCCGGACAGATTTCCTACGAGCAGTACTTC,CASVGSGQISYEQYF
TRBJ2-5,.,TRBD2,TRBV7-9,TGTGCCAGCAGCGAGACTAGCATAGAGGAGACCCAGTACTTC,CASSETSIEETQYF
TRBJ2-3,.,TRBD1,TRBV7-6,TGTGCCAGCAGCCGCGGACAGGGTAGCACAGATACGCAGTATTTT,CASSRGQGSTDTQYF
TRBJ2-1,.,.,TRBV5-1,TGCGCCAGCAGCCTGGCGGGCTCCTACAATGAGCAGTTCTTC,CASSLAGSYNEQFF
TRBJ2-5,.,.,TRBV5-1,TGCGCCAGCAGCTTGGAGCAGGAGGAGACCCAGTACTTC,CASSLEQEETQYF
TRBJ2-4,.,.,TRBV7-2,TGTGCCAGCAGCTTAGGGACAGTGGACATTCAGTACTTC,CASSLGTVDIQYF
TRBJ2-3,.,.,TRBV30,TGTGCCTGGAGTTTGGACAGTCCTGCAGATACGCAGTATTTT,CAWSLDSPADTQYF
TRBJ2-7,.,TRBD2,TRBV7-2,TGTGCCAGCAGCCTACTAGCGGGAGGCGAGCAGTACTTC,CASSLLAGGEQYF
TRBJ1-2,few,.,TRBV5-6,TGTGCCAGCAGCCGCCCGGCTAACTATGGCTACACCTTC,CASSRPANYGYTF
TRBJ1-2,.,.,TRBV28,TGTGCCAGCAGTGGCAGGAGCTATGGCTACACCTTC,CASSGRSYGYTF
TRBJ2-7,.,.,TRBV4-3,TGCGCCAGCAGCCCTCAGGTAACCTCCTACGAGCAGTACTTC,CASSPQVTSYEQYF
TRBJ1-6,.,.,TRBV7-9,TGTGCCAGCAGCCTCGGGACACCGGAGAATTCACCCCTCCACTTT,CASSLGTPENSPLHF
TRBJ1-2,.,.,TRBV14,TGTGCCAGCAGCCAAGCCAGGGACAATGGCTACACCTTC,CASSQARDNGYTF
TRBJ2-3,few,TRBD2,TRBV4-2,TGTGCCAGCAGCCCGGAGGCTAGCGGGGGGGCGGATACGCAGTATTTT,CASSPEASGGADTQYF
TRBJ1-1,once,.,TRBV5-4,TGTGCCAGCAGCCAAGAAAGTTGGCTGAACACTGAAGCTTTCTTT,CASSQESWLNTEAFF
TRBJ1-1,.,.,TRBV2,TGTGCCAGCCCCAGTTCCATGAACACTGAAGCTTTCTTC,CASPSSMNTEAFF
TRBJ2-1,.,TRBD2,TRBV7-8,TGTGCCAGCAGCCGCCATCCGGGACTAGCGGGAGATGAGCAGTTCTTC,CASSRHPGLAGDEQFF
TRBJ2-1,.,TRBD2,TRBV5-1,TGCGCCAGCAGCCGACTAGCGGGATATGGGGCCAATGAGCAGTTCTTC,CASSRLAGYGANEQFF